These T cell receptor beta chains were read from a single sample in a study of identical twins. TCRdb reprocessed the 5' RACE reads via MiXCR and lists one record per CDR3 protein. The profile covers more than 650,000 distinct CDR3 sequences, with around 5.7% appearing a single time and 1.5% to 2% taken by the ten largest. The material sequenced was naive T cells sorted from blood. All receptors come from a young man in good health. The CDR3 runs from the conserved cysteine through the conserved F or W. The order of the fields is J gene, V gene, D gene, CDR3 length, clone size, CDR3 protein, CDR3 DNA. A D gene is named only where the DNA matches it firmly. Size is omitted from some rows. Given values are once, few, many or a class for expanded clones.

J: TRBJ2-3; V: TRBV6-1; D: NA; length: 15; size: NA; CDR3: CASREKSGSTDTQYF; DNA: TGTGCCAGCAGAGAAAAAAGCGGGAGCACAGATACGCAGTATTTT
J: TRBJ1-5; V: TRBV29-1; D: NA; length: 13; size: many; CDR3: CSVRRDGNQPQHF; DNA: TGCAGCGTTCGCCGGGACGGCAATCAGCCCCAGCATTTT
J: TRBJ2-5; V: TRBV12-3/TRBV12-4; D: NA; length: 14; size: many; CDR3: CASSPPTRGETQYF; DNA: TGTGCCAGCAGTCCCCCGACTAGGGGCGAGACCCAGTACTTC
J: TRBJ1-3; V: TRBV20-1; D: NA; length: 13; size: few; CDR3: CSAGTSSGNTIYF; DNA: TGCAGTGCGGGGACATCTTCTGGAAACACCATATATTTT
J: TRBJ2-5; V: TRBV12-3/TRBV12-4; D: NA; length: 17; size: NA; CDR3: CASSELGADTGWETQYF; DNA: TGTGCCAGCAGTGAGCTGGGAGCGGATACTGGCTGGGAGACCCAGTACTTC
J: TRBJ1-5; V: TRBV19; D: NA; length: 17; size: few; CDR3: CASSPSLSEGSNQPQHF; DNA: TGTGCCAGTAGTCCTTCCCTCTCGGAGGGTAGCAATCAGCCCCAGCATTTT
J: TRBJ1-6; V: TRBV6-2/TRBV6-3; D: NA; length: 15; size: NA; CDR3: CASSPAVGGNSPLHF; DNA: TGTGCCAGCAGCCCTGCTGTCGGGGGGAATTCACCCCTCCACTTT
J: TRBJ2-7; V: TRBV5-5; D: NA; length: 14; size: many; CDR3: CASSSSAEAYEQYF; DNA: TGTGCCAGCAGCTCCTCGGCGGAAGCCTACGAGCAGTACTTC
J: TRBJ2-1; V: TRBV9; D: NA; length: 15; size: few; CDR3: CASSVEEVSYNEQFF; DNA: TGTGCCAGCAGCGTAGAAGAGGTCTCCTACAATGAGCAGTTCTTC
J: TRBJ2-4; V: TRBV5-1; D: TRBD2; length: 18; size: many; CDR3: CASSLGLAGLPAKNIQYF; DNA: TGCGCCAGCAGCTTGGGACTAGCGGGTTTACCAGCCAAAAACATTCAGTACTTC
J: TRBJ2-1; V: TRBV5-1; D: NA; length: 12; size: many; CDR3: CASSFSDNEHFF; DNA: TGCGCCAGCAGCTTTTCCGACAATGAGCATTTCTTC
J: TRBJ2-5; V: TRBV5-1; D: NA; length: 15; size: NA; CDR3: CASSLFSAGGETQYF; DNA: TGCGCCAGCAGCTTGTTTTCGGCAGGGGGGGAGACCCAGTACTTC
J: TRBJ2-7; V: TRBV6-6; D: NA; length: 13; size: NA; CDR3: CASSYEGAHEQYF; DNA: TGTGCCAGCAGTTACGAGGGAGCGCACGAGCAGTACTTC
J: TRBJ2-7; V: TRBV4-2; D: TRBD2; length: 15; size: NA; CDR3: CASSKLAGGSYEQYF; DNA: TGTGCCAGCAGCAAACTAGCGGGGGGGTCCTACGAGCAGTACTTC
J: TRBJ1-3; V: TRBV12-3/TRBV12-4; D: NA; length: 15; size: many; CDR3: CASTKTGSSGNTIYF; DNA: TGTGCCAGCACCAAAACTGGGAGCTCTGGAAACACCATATATTTT
J: TRBJ2-2; V: TRBV12-3/TRBV12-4; D: TRBD1; length: 16; size: many; CDR3: CASSPRTGGHPGELFF; DNA: TGTGCCAGCAGCCCGAGGACAGGGGGTCATCCCGGGGAGCTGTTTTTT
J: TRBJ1-2; V: TRBV12-5; D: NA; length: 14; size: NA; CDR3: CASGSQLQGGGYTF; DNA: TGTGCTAGTGGTAGCCAACTCCAGGGAGGCGGCTACACCTTC
J: TRBJ2-1; V: TRBV5-1; D: NA; length: 16; size: many; CDR3: CASSPGGGPPHNEQFF; DNA: TGCGCCAGCAGCCCAGGGGGAGGCCCCCCACACAATGAGCAGTTCTTC
J: TRBJ1-2; V: TRBV20-1; D: NA; length: 14; size: many; CDR3: CSAPRTSKGSGYTF; DNA: TGCAGTGCCCCGAGAACCTCAAAGGGGTCTGGCTACACCTTC
J: TRBJ2-1; V: TRBV29-1; D: TRBD2; length: 14; size: many; CDR3: CSVETRESGNEQFF; DNA: TGCAGCGTTGAGACGCGGGAGTCGGGCAATGAGCAGTTCTTC
J: TRBJ2-5; V: TRBV9; D: NA; length: 14; size: few; CDR3: CASSPRGKQETQYF; DNA: TGTGCCAGCAGCCCACGGGGGAAACAAGAGACCCAGTACTTC
J: TRBJ2-7; V: TRBV7-9; D: TRBD2; length: 16; size: few; CDR3: CASSLVSGGGDYEQYF; DNA: TGTGCCAGCAGCTTAGTGTCGGGCGGGGGGGACTACGAGCAGTACTTC
J: TRBJ2-4; V: TRBV20-1; D: TRBD2; length: 18; size: few; CDR3: CSASNVAGAAPAKNIQYF; DNA: TGCAGTGCTTCGAACGTTGCGGGAGCAGCTCCGGCCAAAAACATTCAGTACTTC
J: TRBJ1-5; V: TRBV6-2/TRBV6-3; D: NA; length: 16; size: few; CDR3: CASSPYLGASNQPQHF; DNA: TGTGCCAGCAGCCCATATTTGGGGGCGAGCAATCAGCCCCAGCATTTT
J: TRBJ2-5; V: TRBV5-1; D: TRBD2; length: 16; size: many; CDR3: CASSLFGLANQETQYF; DNA: TGCGCCAGCAGCTTGTTTGGACTAGCGAATCAAGAGACCCAGTACTTC
J: TRBJ2-1; V: TRBV3-1; D: NA; length: 14; size: few; CDR3: CASSLARSYNEQFF; DNA: TGTGCCAGCAGCCTAGCTCGCTCCTACAATGAGCAGTTCTTC
J: TRBJ2-1; V: TRBV7-9; D: TRBD2; length: 16; size: NA; CDR3: CASSSLRLAGIDEQFF; DNA: TGTGCCAGCAGCTCACTAAGACTAGCGGGTATCGATGAGCAGTTCTTC
J: TRBJ2-2; V: TRBV28; D: NA; length: 15; size: many; CDR3: CASSPNPTVPGELFF; DNA: TGTGCCAGCAGTCCAAACCCGACTGTCCCCGGGGAGCTGTTTTTT
J: TRBJ2-1; V: TRBV20-1; D: NA; length: 16; size: NA; CDR3: CSARTGDSGSYNEQFF; DNA: TGCAGTGCTAGAACGGGGGACTCGGGCTCCTACAATGAGCAGTTCTTC
J: TRBJ2-1; V: TRBV27; D: NA; length: 16; size: many; CDR3: CASSSTVGASYNEQFF; DNA: TGTGCCAGCAGTTCCACGGTCGGAGCCTCCTACAATGAGCAGTTCTTC
J: TRBJ1-2; V: TRBV3-1; D: NA; length: 13; size: few; CDR3: CASSRTEKLGYTF; DNA: TGTGCCAGCAGCCGGACAGAAAAATTGGGCTACACCTTC
J: TRBJ2-2; V: TRBV5-6; D: NA; length: 17; size: many; CDR3: CASSLSSGGIITGELFF; DNA: TGTGCCAGCAGCTTGTCCTCGGGCGGGATAATCACCGGGGAGCTGTTTTTT
J: TRBJ2-7; V: TRBV10-3; D: NA; length: 14; size: many; CDR3: CAISTIKSPYEQYF; DNA: TGTGCCATCAGTACGATAAAGTCCCCCTACGAGCAGTACTTC
J: TRBJ2-7; V: TRBV5-1; D: NA; length: 14; size: few; CDR3: CASSLVQEGYEQYF; DNA: TGCGCCAGCAGCTTGGTACAGGAGGGCTACGAGCAGTACTTC
J: TRBJ2-3; V: TRBV2; D: TRBD2; length: 17; size: few; CDR3: CASSPGLAGGFADTQYF; DNA: TGTGCCAGCAGTCCGGGACTAGCGGGAGGGTTCGCAGATACGCAGTATTTT
J: TRBJ2-2; V: TRBV5-1; D: NA; length: 15; size: few; CDR3: CASSLTVEVSGELFF; DNA: TGCGCCAGCAGCTTGACGGTAGAGGTTTCCGGGGAGCTGTTTTTT
J: TRBJ2-5; V: TRBV9; D: NA; length: 14; size: few; CDR3: CASSPLAGRETQYF; DNA: TGTGCCAGCAGCCCCCTCGCAGGGCGGGAGACCCAGTACTTC
J: TRBJ2-1; V: TRBV5-1; D: TRBD2; length: 16; size: NA; CDR3: CASSPRTSGTHNEQFF; DNA: TGCGCCAGCAGCCCAAGGACTAGCGGGACCCACAATGAGCAGTTCTTC
J: TRBJ1-1; V: TRBV12-3/TRBV12-4; D: TRBD1; length: 13; size: many; CDR3: CASSLTGVTEAFF; DNA: TGTGCCAGCAGCCTGACAGGGGTTACTGAAGCTTTCTTT
J: TRBJ2-5; V: TRBV29-1; D: TRBD1; length: 15; size: few; CDR3: CSVEGSPGTEETQYF; DNA: TGCAGCGTTGAAGGGTCACCCGGGACAGAAGAGACCCAGTACTTC
J: TRBJ2-3; V: TRBV11-2; D: NA; length: 14; size: few; CDR3: CASSLVASGSPRYF; DNA: NA
J: TRBJ2-7; V: TRBV10-3; D: TRBD1; length: 16; size: few; CDR3: CAISVSGQGSSYEQYF; DNA: TGTGCCATCAGTGTGTCGGGACAGGGTTCGTCCTACGAGCAGTACTTC
J: TRBJ1-3; V: TRBV4-1; D: NA; length: 18; size: few; CDR3: CASSPSGGAYYSGNTIYF; DNA: TGCGCCAGCAGCCCAAGCGGGGGGGCCTACTACTCTGGAAACACCATATATTTT
J: TRBJ2-7; V: TRBV30; D: TRBD1; length: 15; size: few; CDR3: CAWSVVDRGRYEQYF; DNA: TGTGCCTGGAGTGTAGTGGACAGGGGCCGTTACGAGCAGTACTTC
J: TRBJ1-2; V: TRBV5-1; D: TRBD1; length: 17; size: NA; CDR3: CASSLGTGGTKEDGYTF; DNA: TGCGCCAGCAGCTTAGGGACAGGGGGCACCAAGGAGGATGGCTACACCTTC
J: TRBJ2-1; V: TRBV11-2; D: NA; length: 17; size: NA; CDR3: CASSQISGIGPYNEQFF; DNA: TGTGCCAGCAGCCAAATTTCGGGGATCGGGCCCTACAATGAGCAGTTCTTC
J: TRBJ2-3; V: TRBV5-1; D: TRBD1; length: 15; size: many; CDR3: CASSLGQGPTDTQYF; DNA: TGCGCCAGCAGCTTAGGACAGGGGCCCACAGATACGCAGTATTTT
J: TRBJ2-5; V: TRBV21-1; D: NA; length: 17; size: few; CDR3: CASSKRSLPDREETQYF; DNA: TGTGCCAGCAGCAAAAGAAGCCTACCGGACAGGGAAGAGACCCAGTACTTC
J: TRBJ1-2; V: TRBV6-2/TRBV6-3; D: NA; length: 12; size: many; CDR3: CASRPGTHGYTF; DNA: TGTGCCAGCAGACCCGGGACCCATGGCTACACCTTC
J: TRBJ2-1; V: TRBV15; D: NA; length: 14; size: NA; CDR3: CATSLGTQYNEQFF; DNA: TGTGCCACCAGCCTCGGGACTCAGTACAATGAGCAGTTCTTC
J: TRBJ2-7; V: TRBV20-1; D: NA; length: 14; size: many; CDR3: CSAPLARSSYEQYF; DNA: TGCAGTGCACCTCTAGCGCGAAGCTCCTACGAGCAGTACTTC
J: TRBJ2-1; V: TRBV12-5; D: NA; length: 11; size: many; CDR3: CASGTEGEQFF; DNA: TGTGCTAGTGGGACCGAGGGTGAGCAGTTCTTC
J: TRBJ1-1; V: TRBV29-1; D: NA; length: 13; size: many; CDR3: CSVRAPMNTEAFF; DNA: TGCAGCGTTCGGGCCCCTATGAACACTGAAGCTTTCTTT
J: TRBJ2-3; V: TRBV12-3/TRBV12-4; D: NA; length: 16; size: few; CDR3: CASSFRAGPSTDTQYF; DNA: TGTGCCAGCAGTTTTCGCGCAGGACCCAGCACAGATACGCAGTATTTT